Described below is a single T cell receptor beta chain sequence and its context. The antigen is not known. This sample stems from a study of response to subunit inactivated influenza vaccine. The study's findings and limits: That few new T cells are recruited by each seasonal influenza vaccination was the authors' suggestion.

Germline V gene lookup returns CDR1 SNHLY and CDR2 FYNNEI. The CDR3 covers 15 residues. Losses at the gene ends were 6 bases for V and 2 bases for J; bases not matched to a gene: 7. TCRdb used MiXCR to reprocess the RT-PCR reads, holding one entry per CDR3 protein. In the table there are about 650,000 distinct CDR3 sequences, approximately 14% of which are singletons. This clonotype originated in a man aged 50-60 years who received an inactivated influenza vaccine. The rearrangement uses TRBV2 and TRBJ1-5, with TRBD1 matching 7 bases. This sample comprised PBMCs from blood, obtained 12 days after vaccination. The CDR3 sequence is CASSADRVRNQPQHF. The CDR3 DNA reads as TGTGCCAGCAGCGCAGACAGGGTCCGCAATCAGCCCCAGCATTTT.